This TCR beta chain was captured in a study of human T cells and chemical hapten exposure. Documented time point: patch test 2, 6 weeks after DPC sensitization. The sample's treatment: therapeutic diphenylcyclopropenone sensitization with weekly scalp DPC. This clonotype appeared many times. The V and J ends lost 7 bases and 3 bases, in that order; junction bases with no gene match: 5. The CDR3 length is 13 residues. Germline CDR1 and CDR2: LNHNV and YYDKDF (reference sequence). TCRdb redid the calling of the RACE reads with MiXCR, one entry per CDR3 protein. Of approximately 87,000 distinct CDR3 sequences listed, about an eighth are singletons.

The receptor comes from a woman in her 40s with alopecia areata. Some clones in this sample may be carry-over from other donors' samples. The V call is TRBV15, the J call TRBJ2-7, with 8 bases matching TRBD1. The material sequenced was whole blood, taken in connection with sensitization to the hapten diphenylcyclopropenone (DPC). The CDR3 DNA sequence: TGTGCCACCACCCGAGGACAGGGCTACGAGCAGTACTTC. Translating gives CATTRGQGYEQYF.